This T cell receptor (beta chain) was found in a study of blood T cells in healthy people across ages. On this clonotype itself: Its antigen remains unidentified.

Primers used in a second PCR of roughly 6 to 11 cycles were a sample-barcoded 5' primer and a J-beta primer mix. Each CDR3 protein is one row after TCRdb ran MiXCR on the 5' RACE reads. Among approximately 1.5 million distinct CDR3 sequences, roughly 43% were seen once, and the ten largest hold 4%. The study's findings and limits: Samples with more naive T cells showed higher observed beta diversity. Significant beta diversity loss was already apparent by age approximately 40, declining roughly linearly.

This receptor was taken from a woman under 30 in good health. Material: blood.

The CDR3 DNA is TGTGCCAGCCTATCCACAGGGGCCTATGGCTACACCTTC. Protein product: CASLSTGAYGYTF. The chain has TRBV12-3 or TRBV12-4 and TRBJ1-2; 7 nucleotides match TRBD1. CDR3 length: 13 amino acids. V trimming: 8 bases; J trimming: 4 bases; junction bases outside the gene matches: 7.